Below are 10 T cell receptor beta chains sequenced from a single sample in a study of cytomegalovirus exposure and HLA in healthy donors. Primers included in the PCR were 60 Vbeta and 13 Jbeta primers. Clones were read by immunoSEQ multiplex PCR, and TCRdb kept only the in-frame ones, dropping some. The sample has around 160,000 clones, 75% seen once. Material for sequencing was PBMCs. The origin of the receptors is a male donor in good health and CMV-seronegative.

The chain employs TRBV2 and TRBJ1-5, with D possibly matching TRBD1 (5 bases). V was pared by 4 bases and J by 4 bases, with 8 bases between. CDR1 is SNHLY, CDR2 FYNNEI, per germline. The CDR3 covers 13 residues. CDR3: CASSGEGNQPQHF. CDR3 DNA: TGTGCCAGCAGTGGGGAGGGGAATCAGCCCCAGCATTTT.

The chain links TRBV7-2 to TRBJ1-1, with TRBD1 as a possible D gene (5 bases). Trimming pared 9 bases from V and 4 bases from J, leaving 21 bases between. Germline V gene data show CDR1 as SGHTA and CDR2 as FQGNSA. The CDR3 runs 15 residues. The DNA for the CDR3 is TGTGCCAGTACCCCAACGGGCAGGGTTGGCACTGAAGCTTTCTTT. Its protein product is CASTPTGRVGTEAFF.

The DNA of the CDR3 is TGTGCCAGCAGCCACACTAGCGGGAGGTTCAACACCGGGGAGCTGTTTTTT. This sequence encodes CASSHTSGRFNTGELFF. This rearrangement joins TRBV4-2 to TRBJ2-2, with TRBD2 identical over 12 bases. The CDR3 length is 17 residues. In germline, CDR1 is LGHNA, CDR2 YNFKEQ. J lost 2 bases, V lost 3 bases, and 4 bases had no gene match.

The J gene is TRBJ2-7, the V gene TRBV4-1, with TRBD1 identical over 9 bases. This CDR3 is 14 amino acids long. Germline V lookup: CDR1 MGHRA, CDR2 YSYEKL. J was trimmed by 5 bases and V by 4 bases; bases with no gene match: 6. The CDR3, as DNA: TGCGCCAGCAGCCCAAGACAGGGGGAGGACGAGCAGTACTTC. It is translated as CASSPRQGEDEQYF.

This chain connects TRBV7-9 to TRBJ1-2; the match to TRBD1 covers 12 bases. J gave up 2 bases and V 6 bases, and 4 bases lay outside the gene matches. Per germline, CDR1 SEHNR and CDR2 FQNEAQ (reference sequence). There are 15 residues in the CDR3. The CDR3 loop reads CASRLGQGANYGYTF. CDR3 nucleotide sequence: TGTGCCAGCAGGTTGGGACAGGGGGCCAACTATGGCTACACCTTC.

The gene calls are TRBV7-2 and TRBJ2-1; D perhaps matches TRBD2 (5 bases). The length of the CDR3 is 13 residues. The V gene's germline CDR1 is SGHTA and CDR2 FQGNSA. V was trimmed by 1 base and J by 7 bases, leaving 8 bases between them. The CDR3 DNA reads TGTGCCAGCAGCTTAGAGGGCGGGAATGAGCAGTTCTTC. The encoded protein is CASSLEGGNEQFF.

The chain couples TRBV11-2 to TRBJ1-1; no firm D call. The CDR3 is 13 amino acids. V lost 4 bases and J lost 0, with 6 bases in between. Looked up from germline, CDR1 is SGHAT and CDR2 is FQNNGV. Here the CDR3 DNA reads TGTGCCAGCAGCTCGGGAATGAACACTGAAGCTTTCTTT. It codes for CASSSGMNTEAFF.

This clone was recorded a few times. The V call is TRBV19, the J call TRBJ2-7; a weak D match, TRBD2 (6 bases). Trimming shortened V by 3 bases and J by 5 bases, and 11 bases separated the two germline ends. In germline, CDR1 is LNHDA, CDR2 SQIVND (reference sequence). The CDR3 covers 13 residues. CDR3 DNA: TGTGCCAGTAGTATCCAGGGAGGTAACGAGCAGTACTTC. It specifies CASSIQGGNEQYF.

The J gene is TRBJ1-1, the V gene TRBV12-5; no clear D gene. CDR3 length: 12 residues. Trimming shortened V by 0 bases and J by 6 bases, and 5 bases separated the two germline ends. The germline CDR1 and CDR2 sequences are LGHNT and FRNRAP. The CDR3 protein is CASGLVGAEAFF. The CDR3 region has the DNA TGTGCTAGTGGTTTGGTAGGAGCTGAAGCTTTCTTT.

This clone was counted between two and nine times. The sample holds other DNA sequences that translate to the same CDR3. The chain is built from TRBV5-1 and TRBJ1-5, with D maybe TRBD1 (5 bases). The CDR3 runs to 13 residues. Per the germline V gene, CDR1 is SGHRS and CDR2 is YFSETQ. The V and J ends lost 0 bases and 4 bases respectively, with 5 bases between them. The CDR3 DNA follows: TGCGCCAGCAGCTTGGGACAGAATCAGCCCCAGCATTTT. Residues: CASSLGQNQPQHF.